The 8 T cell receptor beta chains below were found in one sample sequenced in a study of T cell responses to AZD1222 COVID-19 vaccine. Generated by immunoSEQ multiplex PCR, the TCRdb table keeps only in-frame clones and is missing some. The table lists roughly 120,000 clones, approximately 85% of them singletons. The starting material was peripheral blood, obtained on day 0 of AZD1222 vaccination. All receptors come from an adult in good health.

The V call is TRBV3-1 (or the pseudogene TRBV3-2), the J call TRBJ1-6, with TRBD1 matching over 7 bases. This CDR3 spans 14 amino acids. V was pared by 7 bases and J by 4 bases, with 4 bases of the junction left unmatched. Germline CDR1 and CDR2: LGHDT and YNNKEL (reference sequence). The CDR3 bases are TGTGCCAGCAACCAGGGGGAGTATAATTCACCCCTCCACTTT. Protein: CASNQGEYNSPLHF.

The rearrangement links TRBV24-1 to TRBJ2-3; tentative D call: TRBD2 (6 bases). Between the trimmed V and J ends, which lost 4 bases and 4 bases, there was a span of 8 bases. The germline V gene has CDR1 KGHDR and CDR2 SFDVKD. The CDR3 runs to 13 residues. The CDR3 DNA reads TGTGCCACCAGTGAGGCTAGCGCAGATACGCAGTATTTT. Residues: CATSEASADTQYF.

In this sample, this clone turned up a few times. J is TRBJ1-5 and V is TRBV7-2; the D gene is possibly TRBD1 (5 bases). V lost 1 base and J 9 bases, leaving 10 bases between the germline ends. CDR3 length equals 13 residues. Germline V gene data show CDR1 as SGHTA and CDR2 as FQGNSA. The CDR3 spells CASSLGGTRPQHF. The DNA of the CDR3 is TGTGCCAGCAGCTTAGGTGGGACTCGGCCCCAGCATTTT.

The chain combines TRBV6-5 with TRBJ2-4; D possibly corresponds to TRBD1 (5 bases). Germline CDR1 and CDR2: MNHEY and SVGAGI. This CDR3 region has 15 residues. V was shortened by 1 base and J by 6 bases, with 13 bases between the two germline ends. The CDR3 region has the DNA TGTGCCAGCAGTTACTTAGTAGGTCAGGGAAACATTCAGTACTTC. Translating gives CASSYLVGQGNIQYF.

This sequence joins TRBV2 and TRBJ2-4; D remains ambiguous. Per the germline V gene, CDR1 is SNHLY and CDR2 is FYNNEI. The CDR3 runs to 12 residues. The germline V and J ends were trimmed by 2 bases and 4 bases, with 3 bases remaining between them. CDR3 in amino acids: CASSERKNIQYF. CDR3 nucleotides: TGTGCCAGCAGTGAACGGAAAAACATTCAGTACTTC.

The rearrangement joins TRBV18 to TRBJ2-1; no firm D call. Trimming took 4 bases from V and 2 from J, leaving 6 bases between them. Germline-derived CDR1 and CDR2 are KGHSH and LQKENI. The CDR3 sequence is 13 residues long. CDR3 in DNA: TGTGCCAGCTCACTTTCCACCTACAATGAGCAGTTCTTC. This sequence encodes CASSLSTYNEQFF.

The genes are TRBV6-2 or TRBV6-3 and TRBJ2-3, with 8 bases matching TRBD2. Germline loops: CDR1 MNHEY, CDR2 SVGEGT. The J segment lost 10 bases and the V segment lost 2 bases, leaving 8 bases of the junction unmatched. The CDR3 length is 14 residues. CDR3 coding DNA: TGTGCCAGCAGTTACGTCGACGGGAGGGATGCGCAGTATTTT. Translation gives CASSYVDGRDAQYF.

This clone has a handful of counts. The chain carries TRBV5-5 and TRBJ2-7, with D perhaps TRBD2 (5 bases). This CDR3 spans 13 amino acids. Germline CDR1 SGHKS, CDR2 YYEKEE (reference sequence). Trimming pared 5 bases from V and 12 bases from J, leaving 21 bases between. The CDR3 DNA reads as TGTGCCAGCAGTCCCCAGCCGCTAGGTGAGGGGTACTTC. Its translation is CASSPQPLGEGYF.